The TCR beta chain described here comes from a study of blood T cell repertoires in COVID-19. Overall study context: Material from acute and convalescent COVID-19 was sourced from the United States, Italy and Spain. PBMCs, B-cell-depleted T cells, or T cells were the source of the cDNA or gDNA that made up the material.

Enrollment of patients from Seattle took place during active infection, with longitudinal follow-up. In this sample, this clone turned up a few times. Authors' methods: The assay estimated nucleated cells by amplifying reference gene primers. Data came from immunoSEQ multiplex PCR; TCRdb stores just in-frame clones and leaves some out. V and J calls and clone size are those listed in that table; D and trimming were worked out from the DNA. Of fewer than 50,000 clones in the sample, over 85% are singletons; the top ten hold approximately 0.37%. Material for sequencing was peripheral blood. The clonotype comes from a man in his forties or fifties with COVID-19, enrolled during active disease.

The CDR3 loop is CASSSGFRTNTEAFF. The CDR3 DNA follows: TGTGCCAGCAGCTCGGGGTTTCGGACGAACACTGAAGCTTTCTTT. This sequence joins TRBV7-9 and TRBJ1-1, with D unresolved. Germline V gene sequence: CDR1 SEHNR, CDR2 FQNEAQ (reference sequence). V lost 4 bases to trimming and J lost 1 base, with 13 bases between them. The CDR3 contains 15 residues.